One sample yielded the 5 T cell receptor beta chains listed below, sequenced in a study of blood T cell repertoires in COVID-19. Sequencing used immunoSEQ multiplex PCR; TCRdb keeps in-frame clones, though not all of them. The data show hundreds of thousands of clones, about 89% seen once. What was sequenced was peripheral blood. Receptors originate from a woman in her 30s with acute or convalescent COVID-19.

V and J are TRBV6-5 and TRBJ1-2; the D is unclear. This CDR3 has 13 residues. Germline-derived CDR1 and CDR2 are MNHEY and SVGAGI. V lost 2 bases and J 8 bases, leaving 12 bases between the germline ends. CDR3 protein: CASSYDSGGGYTF. The CDR3 DNA follows: TGTGCCAGCAGTTACGACTCGGGTGGGGGCTACACCTTC.

V usage is TRBV7-9 and J usage is TRBJ2-7; 11 nucleotides match TRBD1. V shed 0 bases and J 6 bases; nucleotides not matched to a gene: 4. The CDR3 runs 15 residues. Per the germline V gene, CDR1 is SEHNR and CDR2 is FQNEAQ (reference sequence). CDR3 residues: CASSLAWTGGGEQYF. The CDR3 nucleotides are TGTGCCAGCAGCTTAGCGTGGACAGGGGGCGGCGAGCAGTACTTC.

The chain uses TRBV14 and TRBJ1-6, with D perhaps TRBD1 (6 bases). The germline CDR1 and CDR2 sequences are SGHDN and FVKESK. This CDR3 region has 16 residues. V was cut by 0 bases and J by 10 bases, with 16 bases left in between. The CDR3 DNA reads TGTGCCAGCAGCCAAGAAACAGGGTGGGTGGGCTCACCCCTCCACTTT. This translates into CASSQETGWVGSPLHF.

The CDR3 sequence: CASSDRENQPQHF. CDR3 DNA sequence: TGTGCCAGCAGTGACAGGGAAAATCAGCCCCAGCATTTT. The rearrangement joins TRBV2 to TRBJ1-5, with D perhaps TRBD1 (5 bases). The CDR3 extends over 13 amino acids. Germline lookup yields CDR1 SNHLY and CDR2 FYNNEI. V lost 3 bases and J lost 4, with 7 bases in between.

The J gene is TRBJ1-2, the V gene TRBV9; no firm D call. There are 13 residues in the CDR3. Germline CDR1 and CDR2: SGDLS and YYNGEE. Trimming removed 1 base at V and 7 bases at J, with 11 bases between. The CDR3 sequence: CASSVYTNFGYTF. The CDR3 DNA sequence: TGTGCCAGCAGCGTATACACGAATTTTGGCTACACCTTC.